These T cell receptor beta chains were read from a single sample in a study of blood T cell repertoires in COVID-19. Assay used: immunoSEQ multiplex PCR; TCRdb lists only in-frame clones, some missing. The sample includes about 350,000 clones, approximately 84% seen only once; the top ten take approximately 0.99%. Sequences were obtained from PBMCs or T cells enriched from blood (not recorded which). The receptor source for this set is a woman in her twenties or thirties who had recovered from COVID-19. Each CDR3 is given with its conserved first and last residue. Each record gives: V gene, clone size, D gene, J gene, CDR3 protein, CDR3 DNA. A D gene is named only where the DNA matches it firmly. Some rows mark clone size as missing; the rest say once, few, many or name a class of expanded clone.

v_gene: TRBV5-6
abundance: NA
d_gene: TRBD2
j_gene: TRBJ2-3
CDR3aa: CASSFRAGGSTDTQYF
CDR3nt: TGTGCCAGCAGCTTCCGCGCGGGGGGAAGCACAGATACGCAGTATTTT

v_gene: TRBV7-2
abundance: NA
d_gene: TRBD2
j_gene: TRBJ2-7
CDR3aa: CASSPRTLAGGSYEQYF
CDR3nt: TGTGCCAGCAGCCCTAGGACTCTAGCGGGGGGATCCTACGAGCAGTACTTC

v_gene: TRBV2
abundance: NA
d_gene: NA
j_gene: TRBJ1-3
CDR3aa: CASTKWGPGNTIYF
CDR3nt: TGTGCCAGCACAAAGTGGGGGCCTGGAAACACCATATATTTT

v_gene: TRBV10-2
abundance: NA
d_gene: NA
j_gene: TRBJ1-2
CDR3aa: CASSESLGAYGYTF
CDR3nt: TGCGCCAGCAGTGAGTCTTTAGGGGCCTATGGCTACACCTTC

v_gene: TRBV21-1
abundance: NA
d_gene: NA
j_gene: TRBJ1-1
CDR3aa: CASSNLQGNTEAFF
CDR3nt: TGTGCCAGCAGCAACTTACAGGGGAACACTGAAGCTTTCTTT

v_gene: TRBV5-8
abundance: NA
d_gene: NA
j_gene: TRBJ2-4
CDR3aa: CASSLAAGRNIQYF
CDR3nt: TGTGCCAGCAGCTTGGCGGCAGGGCGGAACATTCAGTACTTC

v_gene: TRBV10-3
abundance: NA
d_gene: NA
j_gene: TRBJ2-3
CDR3aa: CAISESIRGGRTDTQYF
CDR3nt: TGTGCCATCAGTGAGTCGATAAGGGGAGGTCGCACAGATACGCAGTATTTT

v_gene: TRBV14
abundance: NA
d_gene: TRBD1
j_gene: TRBJ2-7
CDR3aa: CASSHRGQGVPYEQYF
CDR3nt: TGTGCCAGCAGCCATCGGGGACAGGGAGTACCCTACGAGCAGTACTTC

v_gene: TRBV5-5
abundance: NA
d_gene: NA
j_gene: TRBJ1-6
CDR3aa: CASSLYTGGNSPLHF
CDR3nt: TGTGCCAGCAGCTTGTATACAGGCGGCAATTCACCCCTCCACTTT

v_gene: TRBV4-2
abundance: NA
d_gene: TRBD1
j_gene: TRBJ1-4
CDR3aa: CASSRTGTGDEKLFF
CDR3nt: TGTGCCAGCAGCCGAACCGGGACAGGGGATGAAAAACTGTTTTTT

v_gene: TRBV30
abundance: NA
d_gene: TRBD1
j_gene: TRBJ1-5
CDR3aa: CAWSVSGDRADQPQHF
CDR3nt: TGTGCCTGGAGTGTATCCGGCGACAGGGCGGATCAGCCCCAGCATTTT

v_gene: TRBV30
abundance: few
d_gene: TRBD1
j_gene: TRBJ1-1
CDR3aa: CAWSHRGNTEAFF
CDR3nt: TGTGCCTGGAGTCACAGGGGGAACACTGAAGCTTTCTTT

v_gene: TRBV15
abundance: few
d_gene: TRBD1
j_gene: TRBJ1-1
CDR3aa: CATSRGGQGRWGTEAFF
CDR3nt: TGTGCCACCAGCAGAGGAGGACAGGGCCGTTGGGGCACTGAAGCTTTCTTT

v_gene: TRBV29-1
abundance: once
d_gene: NA
j_gene: TRBJ2-3
CDR3aa: CSVDRVQADTQYF
CDR3nt: TGCAGCGTTGACAGGGTTCAGGCAGATACGCAGTATTTT

v_gene: TRBV28
abundance: NA
d_gene: NA
j_gene: TRBJ1-2
CDR3aa: CASSLFSKGAAGYGYTF
CDR3nt: TGTGCCAGCAGTTTATTTTCTAAGGGCGCCGCGGGCTATGGCTACACCTTC

v_gene: TRBV7-9
abundance: NA
d_gene: NA
j_gene: TRBJ1-1
CDR3aa: CASSMRGQDTEAFF
CDR3nt: TGTGCCAGCAGCATGAGGGGACAAGACACTGAAGCTTTCTTT

v_gene: TRBV7-2
abundance: NA
d_gene: TRBD1
j_gene: TRBJ2-3
CDR3aa: CASSLEDRGHTDTQYF
CDR3nt: TGTGCCAGCAGCTTAGAGGACAGGGGGCACACAGATACGCAGTATTTT

v_gene: TRBV27
abundance: NA
d_gene: TRBD1
j_gene: TRBJ1-4
CDR3aa: CASSPPGTANEKLFF
CDR3nt: TGTGCCAGCAGTCCCCCCGGGACAGCTAATGAAAAACTGTTTTTT

v_gene: TRBV18
abundance: NA
d_gene: NA
j_gene: TRBJ2-7
CDR3aa: CASSNDREYEQYF
CDR3nt: TGTGCCAGCTCAAACGACAGAGAGTACGAGCAGTACTTC

v_gene: TRBV5-4
abundance: NA
d_gene: TRBD2
j_gene: TRBJ2-5
CDR3aa: CASSAQLAGASSETQYF
CDR3nt: TGTGCCAGCAGCGCACAACTAGCGGGGGCCTCCAGTGAGACCCAGTACTTC

v_gene: TRBV11-2
abundance: few
d_gene: TRBD2
j_gene: TRBJ2-7
CDR3aa: CASQRGSYEQYF
CDR3nt: TGTGCCAGCCAGCGGGGATCCTACGAGCAGTACTTC

v_gene: TRBV14
abundance: NA
d_gene: TRBD1
j_gene: TRBJ2-1
CDR3aa: CASSQGQGARNEQFF
CDR3nt: TGTGCCAGCAGCCAGGGACAGGGGGCTAGGAATGAGCAGTTCTTC

v_gene: TRBV5-5
abundance: NA
d_gene: NA
j_gene: TRBJ1-2
CDR3aa: CASSLNADPKQGYTF
CDR3nt: TGTGCCAGCAGCTTGAACGCGGATCCTAAGCAAGGCTACACCTTC

v_gene: TRBV12-5
abundance: many
d_gene: TRBD1
j_gene: TRBJ2-3
CDR3aa: CASGNTGTVGWDTQYF
CDR3nt: TGTGCTAGTGGTAATACCGGGACAGTGGGTTGGGATACGCAGTATTTT

v_gene: TRBV18
abundance: NA
d_gene: TRBD2
j_gene: TRBJ2-3
CDR3aa: CASSPFSGGTTDTQYF
CDR3nt: TGTGCCAGCTCACCATTTAGCGGGGGGACCACAGATACGCAGTATTTT

v_gene: TRBV6-2/TRBV6-3
abundance: once
d_gene: TRBD1
j_gene: TRBJ2-2
CDR3aa: CASSQSGTGGTGELFF
CDR3nt: TGTGCCAGCAGTCAGTCCGGGACAGGGGGCACCGGGGAGCTGTTTTTT

v_gene: TRBV28
abundance: NA
d_gene: TRBD1
j_gene: TRBJ2-7
CDR3aa: CASSRIGGPGQGSYEQYF
CDR3nt: TGTGCCAGCAGCCGAATCGGGGGGCCGGGACAGGGCTCCTACGAGCAGTACTTC

v_gene: TRBV5-4
abundance: once
d_gene: TRBD1
j_gene: TRBJ2-5
CDR3aa: CASSLDRAKETQYF
CDR3nt: TGTGCCAGCAGCTTAGACAGGGCTAAAGAGACCCAGTACTTC

v_gene: TRBV19
abundance: NA
d_gene: TRBD1
j_gene: TRBJ2-5
CDR3aa: CASRTGGSQETQYF
CDR3nt: TGTGCCAGCCGGACAGGGGGCTCTCAAGAGACCCAGTACTTC

v_gene: TRBV4-3
abundance: NA
d_gene: NA
j_gene: TRBJ1-1
CDR3aa: CASSQWAQGNTEAFF
CDR3nt: TGCGCCAGCAGCCAATGGGCACAGGGTAACACTGAAGCTTTCTTT

v_gene: TRBV11-3
abundance: NA
d_gene: TRBD2
j_gene: TRBJ2-1
CDR3aa: CASSSGTSRYNEQFF
CDR3nt: TGTGCCAGCAGCTCCGGGACTAGCAGATACAATGAGCAGTTCTTC

v_gene: TRBV7-2
abundance: once
d_gene: TRBD1
j_gene: TRBJ2-7
CDR3aa: CASSPTGQSYEQYF
CDR3nt: TGTGCCAGCAGCCCTACGGGACAGTCCTACGAGCAGTACTTC

v_gene: TRBV19
abundance: NA
d_gene: NA
j_gene: TRBJ2-2
CDR3aa: CASSIRPPGGELFF
CDR3nt: TGTGCCAGTAGTATCCGGCCCCCAGGCGGGGAGCTGTTTTTT

v_gene: TRBV4-1
abundance: NA
d_gene: TRBD1
j_gene: TRBJ2-5
CDR3aa: CASSPTNTGGGETQYF
CDR3nt: TGCGCCAGCAGCCCGACCAATACAGGGGGTGGAGAGACCCAGTACTTC

v_gene: TRBV14
abundance: NA
d_gene: NA
j_gene: TRBJ1-5
CDR3aa: CASSQGGGVQPQHF
CDR3nt: TGTGCCAGCAGCCAAGGGGGAGGGGTTCAGCCCCAGCATTTT